Given below is one T cell receptor (beta chain) in context. Its antigen remains unknown. The data belong to a study of T cell repertoires in cytomegalovirus infection. The CDR3 is made up of 14 amino acids. Trimming at V came to 6 bases and at J to 8 bases, leaving 10 bases not matched to a gene. CDR1 is MNHNS, CDR2 SASEGT, per germline. TCRdb processed the reads anew with MiXCR; each CDR3 protein has one entry. The table includes 380,000 or so distinct CDR3 sequences, about 35% detected once. The origin of this receptor is a human donor in good health (CMV status not recorded). Some clones in this sample may be carry-over from other donors' samples. Sequences were derived from cultured PBMCs, sampled from culture after CMV antigen stimulation. The rearrangement joins TRBV6-1 to TRBJ1-3; 7 bases are a match to TRBD1. CDR3 coding DNA: TGTGCCAGCAGCCTTGGAGGGGGCCGGGACACCATATATTTT. Residues: CASSLGGGRDTIYF.